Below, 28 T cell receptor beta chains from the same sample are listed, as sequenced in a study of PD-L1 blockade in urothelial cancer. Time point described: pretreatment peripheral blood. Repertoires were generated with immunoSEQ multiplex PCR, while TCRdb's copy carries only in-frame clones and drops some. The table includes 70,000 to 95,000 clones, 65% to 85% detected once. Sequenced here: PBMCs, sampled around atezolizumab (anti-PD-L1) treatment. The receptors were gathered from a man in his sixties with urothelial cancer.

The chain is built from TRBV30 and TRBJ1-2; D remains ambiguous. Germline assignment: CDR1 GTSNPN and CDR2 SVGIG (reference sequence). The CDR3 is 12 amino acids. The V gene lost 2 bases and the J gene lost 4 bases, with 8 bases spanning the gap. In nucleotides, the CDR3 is TGTGCCTGGAGTAGCAGGCTCTATGGCTACACCTTC. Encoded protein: CAWSSRLYGYTF.

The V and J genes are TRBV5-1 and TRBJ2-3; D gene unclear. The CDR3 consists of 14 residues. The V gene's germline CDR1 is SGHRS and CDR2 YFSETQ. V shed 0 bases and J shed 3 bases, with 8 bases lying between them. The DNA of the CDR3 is TGCGCCAGCAGCTTGGCCGCGCGTACAGATACGCAGTATTTT. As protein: CASSLAARTDTQYF.

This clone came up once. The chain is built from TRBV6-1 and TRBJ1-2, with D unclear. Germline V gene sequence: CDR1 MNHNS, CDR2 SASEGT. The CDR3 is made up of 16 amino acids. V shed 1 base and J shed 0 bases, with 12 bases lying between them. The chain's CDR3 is CASSEGREAANYGYTF. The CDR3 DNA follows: TGTGCCAGCAGTGAAGGTCGGGAGGCTGCTAACTATGGCTACACCTTC.

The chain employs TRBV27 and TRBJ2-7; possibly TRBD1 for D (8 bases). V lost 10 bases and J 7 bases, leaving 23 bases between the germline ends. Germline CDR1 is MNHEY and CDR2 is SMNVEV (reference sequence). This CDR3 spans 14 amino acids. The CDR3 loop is CATRGGTGPKEQYF. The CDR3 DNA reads TGTGCCACCAGGGGGGGGACAGGCCCGAAGGAGCAGTACTTC.

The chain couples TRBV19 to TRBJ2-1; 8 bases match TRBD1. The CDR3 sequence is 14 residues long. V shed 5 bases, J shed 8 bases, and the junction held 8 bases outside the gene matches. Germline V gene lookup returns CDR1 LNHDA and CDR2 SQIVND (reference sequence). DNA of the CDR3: TGTGCCAGTAGTCCCGGGACAGGCGTCGATGAGCAGTTCTTC. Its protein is CASSPGTGVDEQFF.

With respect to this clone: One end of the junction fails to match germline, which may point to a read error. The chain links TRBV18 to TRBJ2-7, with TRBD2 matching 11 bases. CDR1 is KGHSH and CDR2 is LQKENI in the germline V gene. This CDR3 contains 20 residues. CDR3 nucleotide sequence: TGTGCCAGCTCCCCACCCTGGGGAACTAGCGGGAGCGAGAACTCCTACGAGCAGTACTTC. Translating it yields CASSPPWGTSGSENSYEQYF.

CDR3 sequence reads: CASTTPGHTEAFF. CDR3 nucleotide sequence: TGTGCCAGCACCACACCAGGGCACACTGAAGCTTTCTTT. The chain employs TRBV28 and TRBJ1-1, with a possible D match to TRBD1 (5 bases). From germline, CDR1 is MDHEN and CDR2 SYDVKM. There are 13 residues in the CDR3. The V gene lost 7 bases and the J gene lost 3 bases, with 12 bases spanning the gap.

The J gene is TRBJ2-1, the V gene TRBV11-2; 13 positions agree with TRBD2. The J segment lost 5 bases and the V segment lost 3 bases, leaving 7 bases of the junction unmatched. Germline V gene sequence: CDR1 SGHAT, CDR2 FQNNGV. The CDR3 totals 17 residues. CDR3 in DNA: TGTGCCAGCAGCTTGGCAGGACTAGCGGGGGCCGACAATGAGCAGTTCTTC. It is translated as CASSLAGLAGADNEQFF.

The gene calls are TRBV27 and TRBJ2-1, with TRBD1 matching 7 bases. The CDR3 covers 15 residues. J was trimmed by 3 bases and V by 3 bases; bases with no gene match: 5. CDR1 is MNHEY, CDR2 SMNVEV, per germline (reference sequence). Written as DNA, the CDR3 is TGTGCCAGCAGTTTTGGGGACAGCTTCTACAATGAGCAGTTCTTC. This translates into CASSFGDSFYNEQFF.

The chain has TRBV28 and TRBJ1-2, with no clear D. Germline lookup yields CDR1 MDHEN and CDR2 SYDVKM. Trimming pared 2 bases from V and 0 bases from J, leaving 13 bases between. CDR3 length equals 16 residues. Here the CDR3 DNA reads TGTGCCAGCAGTTTACCTGGCAGGTCCGCTAACTATGGCTACACCTTC. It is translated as CASSLPGRSANYGYTF.

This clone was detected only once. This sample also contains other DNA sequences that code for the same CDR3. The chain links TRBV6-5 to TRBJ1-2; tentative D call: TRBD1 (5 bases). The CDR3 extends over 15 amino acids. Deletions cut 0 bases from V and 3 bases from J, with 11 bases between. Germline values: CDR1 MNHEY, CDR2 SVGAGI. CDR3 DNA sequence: TGTGCCAGCAGTTACTCTACGGGGGGTGACTATGGCTACACCTTC. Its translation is CASSYSTGGDYGYTF.

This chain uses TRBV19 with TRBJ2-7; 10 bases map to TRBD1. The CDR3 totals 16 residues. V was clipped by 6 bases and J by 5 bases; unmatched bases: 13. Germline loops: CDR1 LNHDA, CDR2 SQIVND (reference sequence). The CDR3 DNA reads TGTGCCAGTAGAAGAGTTGACAGGGGGCTTACTCACGAGCAGTACTTC. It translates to CASRRVDRGLTHEQYF.

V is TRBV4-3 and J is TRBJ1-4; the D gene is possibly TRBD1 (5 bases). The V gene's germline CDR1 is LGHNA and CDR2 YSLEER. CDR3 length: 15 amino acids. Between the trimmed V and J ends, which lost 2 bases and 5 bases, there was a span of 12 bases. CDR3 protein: CASSQHQGGNEKLFF. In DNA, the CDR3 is TGCGCCAGCAGCCAACATCAGGGAGGGAATGAAAAACTGTTTTTT.

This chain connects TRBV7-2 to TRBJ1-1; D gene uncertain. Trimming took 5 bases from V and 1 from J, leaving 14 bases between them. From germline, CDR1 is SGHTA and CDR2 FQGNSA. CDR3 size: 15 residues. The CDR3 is CASSRTPSGNTEAFF. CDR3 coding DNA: TGTGCCAGCAGCCGGACCCCTAGCGGGAACACTGAAGCTTTCTTT.

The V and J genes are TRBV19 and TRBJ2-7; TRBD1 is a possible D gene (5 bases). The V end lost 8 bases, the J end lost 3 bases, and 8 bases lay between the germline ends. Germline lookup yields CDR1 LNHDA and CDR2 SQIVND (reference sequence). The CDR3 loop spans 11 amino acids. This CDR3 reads CASGHNYEQYF. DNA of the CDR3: TGTGCCAGTGGACACAACTACGAGCAGTACTTC. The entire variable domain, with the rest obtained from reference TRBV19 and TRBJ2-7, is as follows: DGGITQSPKYLFRKEGQNVTLSCEQNLNHDAMYWYRQDPGQGLRLIYYSQIVNDFQKGDIAEGYSVSREKKESFPLTVTSAQKNPTAFYLCASGHNYEQYFGPGTRLTVT.

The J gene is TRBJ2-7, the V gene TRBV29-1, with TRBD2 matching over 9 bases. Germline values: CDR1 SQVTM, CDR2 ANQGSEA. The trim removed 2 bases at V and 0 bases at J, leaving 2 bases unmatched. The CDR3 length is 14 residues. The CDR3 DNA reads TGCAGCGTTGAACTAGCGGGGATCTCCTACGAGCAGTACTTC. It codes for CSVELAGISYEQYF.

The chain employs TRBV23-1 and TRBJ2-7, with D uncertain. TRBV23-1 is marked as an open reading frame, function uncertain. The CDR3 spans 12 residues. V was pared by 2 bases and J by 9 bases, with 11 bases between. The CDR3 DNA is TGCGCCAGCAGTCAAACGACCGGCGGGCAGTACTTC. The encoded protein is CASSQTTGGQYF.

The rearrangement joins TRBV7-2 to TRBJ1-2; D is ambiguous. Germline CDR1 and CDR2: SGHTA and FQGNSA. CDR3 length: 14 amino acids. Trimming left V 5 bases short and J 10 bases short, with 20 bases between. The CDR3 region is CASSQNLLRVSYTF. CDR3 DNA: TGTGCCAGCAGCCAAAACCTTTTGCGGGTGTCCTACACCTTC.

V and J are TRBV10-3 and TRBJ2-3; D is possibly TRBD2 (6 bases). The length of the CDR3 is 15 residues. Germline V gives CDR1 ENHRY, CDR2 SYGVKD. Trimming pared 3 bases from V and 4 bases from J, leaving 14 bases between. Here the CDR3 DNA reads TGTGCCATCAGTGACGGAGCGGGTCGCGCAGATACGCAGTATTTT. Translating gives CAISDGAGRADTQYF.

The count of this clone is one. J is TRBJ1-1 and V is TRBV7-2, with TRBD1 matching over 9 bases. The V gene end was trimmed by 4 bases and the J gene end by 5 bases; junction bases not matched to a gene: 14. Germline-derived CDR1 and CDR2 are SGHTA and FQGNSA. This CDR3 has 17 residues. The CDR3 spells CASSSQTGGGKRTEAFF. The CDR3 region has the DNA TGTGCCAGCAGCTCCCAGACAGGGGGAGGTAAGAGGACTGAAGCTTTCTTT.

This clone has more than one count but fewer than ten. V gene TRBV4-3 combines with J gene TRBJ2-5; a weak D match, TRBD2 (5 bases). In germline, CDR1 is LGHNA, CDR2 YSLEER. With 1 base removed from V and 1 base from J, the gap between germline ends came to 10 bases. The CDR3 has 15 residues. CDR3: CASSQVEGGQETQYF. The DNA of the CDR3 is TGCGCCAGCAGCCAAGTAGAGGGTGGCCAAGAGACCCAGTACTTC.

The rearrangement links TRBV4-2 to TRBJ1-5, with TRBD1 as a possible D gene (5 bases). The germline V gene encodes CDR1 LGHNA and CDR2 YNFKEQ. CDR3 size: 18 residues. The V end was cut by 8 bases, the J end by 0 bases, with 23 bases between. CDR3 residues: CASLGSPDRDYSNQPQHF. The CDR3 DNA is TGTGCCAGCCTCGGGAGCCCAGACCGGGACTATAGCAATCAGCCCCAGCATTTT.

The CDR3 loop reads CASSKGVVWIQYF. The DNA for the CDR3 is TGTGCCAGCAGCAAAGGGGTGGTGTGGATTCAGTACTTC. The J gene is TRBJ2-4, the V gene TRBV7-8; perhaps TRBD1 as D (5 bases). Germline V CDR1 and CDR2: SGHVS, FQNEAQ. Trimming cost V 5 bases and J 10 bases, with 15 bases left between them. The CDR3 covers 13 residues.

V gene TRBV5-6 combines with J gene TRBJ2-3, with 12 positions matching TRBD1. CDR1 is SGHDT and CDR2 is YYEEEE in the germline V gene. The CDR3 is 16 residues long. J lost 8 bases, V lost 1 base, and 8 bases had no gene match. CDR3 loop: CASSLPGQGASGTQYF. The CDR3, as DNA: TGTGCCAGCAGCTTGCCGGGACAGGGGGCTTCGGGTACGCAGTATTTT.

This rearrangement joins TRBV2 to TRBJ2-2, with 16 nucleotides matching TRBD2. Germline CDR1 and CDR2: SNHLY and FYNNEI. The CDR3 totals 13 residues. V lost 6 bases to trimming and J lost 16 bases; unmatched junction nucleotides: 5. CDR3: CASSGTSGRERFF. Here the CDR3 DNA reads TGTGCCAGCAGCGGGACTAGCGGGAGGGAAAGGTTTTTT.

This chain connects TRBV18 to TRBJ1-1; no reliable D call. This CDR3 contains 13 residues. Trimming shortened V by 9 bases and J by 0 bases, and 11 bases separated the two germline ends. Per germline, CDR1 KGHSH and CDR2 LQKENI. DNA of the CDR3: TGTGCCAGTTTGGAGGGCATGAACACTGAAGCTTTCTTT. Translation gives CASLEGMNTEAFF. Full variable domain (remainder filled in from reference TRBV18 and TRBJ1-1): NAGVMQNPRHLVRRRGQEARLRCSPMKGHSHVYWYRQLPEEGLKFMVYLQKENIIDESGMPKERFSAEFPKEGPSILRIQQVVRGDSAAYFCASLEGMNTEAFFGQGTRLTVV.

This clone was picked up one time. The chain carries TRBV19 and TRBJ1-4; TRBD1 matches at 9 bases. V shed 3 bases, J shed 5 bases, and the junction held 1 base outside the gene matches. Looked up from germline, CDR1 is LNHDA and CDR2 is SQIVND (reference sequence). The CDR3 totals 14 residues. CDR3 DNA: TGTGCCAGTAGTATGGGGACAGGGAATGAAAAACTGTTTTTT. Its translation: CASSMGTGNEKLFF.

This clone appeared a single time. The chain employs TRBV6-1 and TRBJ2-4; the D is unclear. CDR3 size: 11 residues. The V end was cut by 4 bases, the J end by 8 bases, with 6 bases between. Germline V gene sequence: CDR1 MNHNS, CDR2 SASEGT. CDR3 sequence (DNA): TGTGCCAGCAGTGGACTGGACATTCAGTACTTC. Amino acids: CASSGLDIQYF.